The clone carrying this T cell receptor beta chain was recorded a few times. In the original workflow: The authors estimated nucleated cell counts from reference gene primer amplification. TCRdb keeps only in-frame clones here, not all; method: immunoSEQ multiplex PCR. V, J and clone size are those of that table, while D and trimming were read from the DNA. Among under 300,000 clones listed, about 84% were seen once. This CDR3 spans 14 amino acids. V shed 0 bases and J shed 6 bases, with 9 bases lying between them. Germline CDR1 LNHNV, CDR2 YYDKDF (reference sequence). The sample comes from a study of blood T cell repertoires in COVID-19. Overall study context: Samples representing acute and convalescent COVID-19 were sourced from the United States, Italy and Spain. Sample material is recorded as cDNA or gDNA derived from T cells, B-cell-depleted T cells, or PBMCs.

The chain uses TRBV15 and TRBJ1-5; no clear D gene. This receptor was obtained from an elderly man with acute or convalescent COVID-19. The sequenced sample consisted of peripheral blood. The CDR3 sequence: CATSRETGSQPQHF. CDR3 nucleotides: TGTGCCACCAGCAGAGAGACTGGAAGTCAGCCCCAGCATTTT.